This TCR beta chain originates from a study of T-cell reconstitution after alpha-beta-depleted transplantation in children. Points from the study as a whole: Most T-cell counts and diversity one year after the transplant came from T cells that were newly produced. Surviving recipient T cells and intrathymic progenitors accounted for some patients' high TCRbeta diversity at day 60. Several hundred graft clones that had expanded were reportedly the source of alpha-beta T cells about two months after transplant.

CDR3 length: 14 amino acids. With 10 bases removed from V and 2 bases from J, the gap between germline ends came to 17 bases. Germline-derived CDR1 and CDR2 are ENHRY and SYGVKD. Researchers prepared the TCRbeta library using unique molecular identifiers, the study reports. Each CDR3 protein gets one entry after TCRdb re-called the PCR reads with MiXCR. The sample shows 330,000 or so distinct CDR3 sequences, around 10% of them seen only once. As for this clonotype: Its antigen is as yet unknown.

The receptor comes from a boy under two years old with acute myeloid leukemia, due to receive a stem cell transplant. The starting material was PBMCs, obtained before TCRalphabeta/CD19-depleted stem cell transplant. The chain is built from TRBV10-3 and TRBJ2-5; the D gene is possibly TRBD1 (6 bases). The CDR3 protein is CATASQGGQETQYF. As DNA, the CDR3 is TGTGCCACCGCGAGCCAAGGGGGTCAAGAGACCCAGTACTTC.